Below, 21 T cell receptor beta chains from the same sample are listed, as sequenced in a study of siplizumab effects on memory and regulatory T cells. Data came from immunoSEQ multiplex PCR; TCRdb stores just in-frame clones and leaves some out. The table records about 26,000 clones, roughly 82% of them present only once. The material sequenced was memory CD4+ T cells sorted from blood. These receptors were taken from a human donor in good health.

J is TRBJ2-1 and V is TRBV4-3; D ambiguous. This CDR3 comprises 13 residues. In germline, CDR1 is LGHNA, CDR2 YSLEER. V dropped 0 bases and J dropped 5 bases, with 5 bases sitting between them. The chain's CDR3 is CASSQEWDNEQFF. CDR3 sequence (DNA): TGCGCCAGCAGCCAAGAATGGGACAATGAGCAGTTCTTC.

The chain carries TRBV28 and TRBJ2-2; 9 bases match TRBD2. In germline, CDR1 is MDHEN, CDR2 SYDVKM. The CDR3 consists of 15 residues. V lost 5 bases and J lost 5; bases outside the gene matches: 6. The CDR3 loop is CASSPSAGGTGELFF. The CDR3, as DNA: TGTGCCAGCAGTCCCTCAGCGGGAGGTACCGGGGAGCTGTTTTTT.

This chain connects TRBV7-3 to TRBJ1-5, with a tentative D call TRBD1 (6 bases). With 7 bases removed from V and 1 base from J, the gap between germline ends came to 14 bases. The length of the CDR3 is 15 residues. Germline CDR1 is SGHTA and CDR2 is FQGTGA. CDR3 DNA: TGTGCCAGCAACAGGGAGTATGCAAGCAATCAGCCCCAGCATTTT. Protein product: CASNREYASNQPQHF.

V is TRBV29-1 and J is TRBJ2-5; D may be TRBD2 (5 bases). Germline CDR1 and CDR2: SQVTM and ANQGSEA. The CDR3 loop spans 12 amino acids. V was clipped by 4 bases and J by 4 bases, with 10 bases between them. DNA of the CDR3: TGCAGCGTTGTGCCCGCGGGAGAGACCCAGTACTTC. Its translation is CSVVPAGETQYF.

This clone was seen a handful of times. This chain uses TRBV27 with TRBJ2-1; 11 bases are a match to TRBD2. The CDR3 totals 15 residues. Germline V CDR1 and CDR2: MNHEY, SMNVEV (reference sequence). With 2 bases clipped from V and 7 bases from J, the junction kept 4 bases outside the gene matches. The CDR3 sequence: CASSLLAGGRNEQFF. CDR3 nucleotide sequence: TGTGCCAGCAGTTTACTAGCGGGAGGTAGAAATGAGCAGTTCTTC.

The rearrangement joins TRBV28 to TRBJ2-7; TRBD2 matches at 13 bases. V shed 8 bases and J 6 bases; nucleotides not matched to a gene: 4. Germline loops: CDR1 MDHEN, CDR2 SYDVKM. The CDR3 loop spans 13 amino acids. CDR3 amino acids: CASWGLAGSEQYF. CDR3 nucleotides: TGTGCCAGCTGGGGACTAGCGGGAAGCGAGCAGTACTTC.

The chain employs TRBV4-1 and TRBJ1-5, with TRBD1 matching over 9 bases. With 2 bases clipped from V and 6 bases from J, the junction kept 8 bases outside the gene matches. This CDR3 is built from 16 residues. CDR1 is MGHRA, CDR2 YSYEKL, per germline. CDR3 amino acids: CASSQLSGTGTQPQHF. The CDR3 DNA reads as TGCGCCAGCAGCCAATTATCCGGGACAGGGACTCAGCCCCAGCATTTT.

CDR3 DNA: TGTGCCAGCAGGCAGTCAGGGTCTGGGGCCAACGTCCTGACTTTC. This translates into CASRQSGSGANVLTF. The chain links TRBV2 to TRBJ2-6, with D possibly matching TRBD1 (5 bases). There are 15 residues in the CDR3. Between the trimmed V and J ends, which lost 6 bases and 1 base, there was a span of 10 bases. Per the germline V gene, CDR1 is SNHLY and CDR2 is FYNNEI.

The chain joins TRBV11-3 to TRBJ2-2; D possibly corresponds to TRBD2 (5 bases). Trimming took 5 bases from V and 7 from J, leaving 14 bases between them. This CDR3 spans 14 amino acids. Germline V gives CDR1 SGHNT, CDR2 YENEEA. The CDR3: CASSRGIGGGELFF. The CDR3 nucleotides are TGTGCCAGCAGCCGGGGTATCGGCGGCGGGGAGCTGTTTTTT.

The chain couples TRBV10-3 to TRBJ2-5; D perhaps matches TRBD2 (5 bases). V was shortened by 3 bases and J by 5 bases, with 7 bases between the two germline ends. The germline CDR1 and CDR2 sequences are ENHRY and SYGVKD. The CDR3 runs 12 residues. Here the CDR3 DNA reads TGTGCCATCAGTGAATCTAGCGAGACCCAGTACTTC. Translation gives CAISESSETQYF.

The gene calls are TRBV4-2 and TRBJ1-4, with 7 bases matching TRBD1. Germline V gene lookup returns CDR1 LGHNA and CDR2 YNFKEQ. The V and J ends lost 0 bases and 0 bases, in that order; junction bases with no gene match: 10. The CDR3 contains 19 residues. Here the CDR3 reads CASSQDVGQRSPTNEKLFF. The CDR3 region has the DNA TGTGCCAGCAGCCAAGATGTGGGACAGAGGTCCCCAACTAATGAAAAACTGTTTTTT.

This clone showed up just a few times. The V and J genes are TRBV4-2 and TRBJ2-1; 9 nucleotides align to TRBD2. V lost 1 base to trimming and J lost 7 bases; unmatched junction nucleotides: 11. This CDR3 comprises 17 residues. The V gene's germline CDR1 is LGHNA and CDR2 YNFKEQ. The CDR3 DNA sequence: TGTGCCAGCAGCCAAGGTGGGTTTGCGGGAGGGAAGAATGAGCAGTTCTTC. As protein: CASSQGGFAGGKNEQFF.

The chain recombines TRBV5-5 with TRBJ2-7, with D perhaps assigned TRBD1 or TRBD2 (6 bases each). The CDR3 contains 17 residues. Germline V lookup: CDR1 SGHKS, CDR2 YYEKEE (reference sequence). V lost 7 bases and J lost 0, with 23 bases in between. In nucleotides, the CDR3 is TGTGCCAGCGTTAAAGGGGGGCCTCAGGGAGTCTCCTACGAGCAGTACTTC. It is translated as CASVKGGPQGVSYEQYF. Complete variable domain (other parts from reference TRBV5-5 and TRBJ2-7): DAGVTQSPTHLIKTRGQQVTLRCSPISGHKSVSWYQQVLGQGPQFIFQYYEKEERGRGNFPDRFSARQFPNYSSELNVNALLLGDSALYLCASVKGGPQGVSYEQYFGPGTRLTVT.

The genes are TRBV30 and TRBJ2-7; TRBD1 matches 9 bases. The V gene end was trimmed by 3 bases and the J gene end by 3 bases; junction bases not matched to a gene: 12. Germline values: CDR1 GTSNPN, CDR2 SVGIG (reference sequence). The CDR3 spans 16 residues. CDR3 DNA: TGTGCCTGGAGAGCCGCAAGACAGGGGGTCCACTACGAGCAGTACTTC. Translating gives CAWRAARQGVHYEQYF.

This clone has more than one count but fewer than ten. The chain recombines TRBV5-1 with TRBJ1-2; D is unclear. CDR3 length equals 13 residues. Germline CDR1 is SGHRS and CDR2 is YFSETQ. The V end lost 2 bases, the J end lost 1 base, and 6 bases lay between the germline ends. The CDR3 reads CASSFNSNYGYTF. The DNA of the CDR3 is TGCGCCAGCAGCTTCAATAGTAACTATGGCTACACCTTC. The variable domain in full, with the rest retrieved from reference TRBV5-1 and TRBJ1-2, is KAGVTQTPRYLIKTRGQQVTLSCSPISGHRSVSWYQQTPGQGLQFLFEYFSETQRNKGNFPGRFSGRQFSNSRSEMNVSTLELGDSALYLCASSFNSNYGYTFGSGTRLTVV.

The chain joins TRBV10-3 to TRBJ1-1; weak D call: TRBD1 (5 bases). The V gene's germline CDR1 is ENHRY and CDR2 SYGVKD. This CDR3 is 14 amino acids long. V shed 7 bases and J shed 6 bases, with 18 bases lying between them. This CDR3 is CAINRSGGRAEAFF. CDR3 bases: TGTGCCATCAATCGGTCGGGGGGGAGGGCTGAAGCTTTCTTT.

Concerning this clone: One end of the junction does not line up with germline, which may come from a read error. Here the CDR3 reads CSARDFESCAF. The CDR3, as DNA: TGCAGTGCTAGAGATTTCGAGTCTTGCGCCTTC. The V call is TRBV20-1, the J call TRBJ1-2; D not certain. This CDR3 contains 11 residues. Germline CDR1 is DFQATT and CDR2 is SNEGSKA (reference sequence).

The rearrangement joins TRBV5-1 to TRBJ2-5, with 9 positions matching TRBD1. CDR1 and CDR2 (germline): SGHRS, YFSETQ. The CDR3 sequence is 19 residues long. V trimming: 4 bases; J trimming: 4 bases; junction bases outside the gene matches: 20. CDR3 sequence reads: CASSAPGQGGRLGRETQYF. The CDR3 region has the DNA TGCGCCAGCAGCGCACCGGGACAGGGAGGGAGACTAGGCCGAGAGACCCAGTACTTC.

This clone was seen just once. The V gene is TRBV11-3, the J gene TRBJ2-3, with D perhaps TRBD1 or TRBD2 (5 bases each). Looked up from germline, CDR1 is SGHNT and CDR2 is YENEEA. Trimming left V 1 base short and J 4 bases short, with 15 bases between. This CDR3 contains 16 residues. CDR3 in DNA: TGTGCCAGCAGCTTAGGACGCCGAGGGGCCTCAGATACGCAGTATTTT. Protein product: CASSLGRRGASDTQYF.

The chain recombines TRBV6-4 with TRBJ2-3; no firm D call. V was pared by 2 bases and J by 0 bases, with 12 bases between. Looked up from germline, CDR1 is MRHNA and CDR2 is SNTAGT. This CDR3 region has 16 residues. CDR3 in amino acids: CASSDGNAPSTDTQYF. For the CDR3, the DNA is TGTGCCAGCAGTGACGGGAACGCCCCTAGCACAGATACGCAGTATTTT.

V gene TRBV4-1 combines with J gene TRBJ2-3, with no clear D. Trimming pared 1 base from V and 6 bases from J, leaving 5 bases between. This CDR3 contains 12 residues. Germline V gives CDR1 MGHRA, CDR2 YSYEKL. The CDR3 DNA reads TGCGCCAGCAGCCAAGGTTTCGATACGCAGTATTTT. Translated: CASSQGFDTQYF.